The 24 T cell receptor beta chains in this list originate from one sample, sequenced in a study of T cell changes during pregnancy in multiple sclerosis. The data were produced by immunoSEQ multiplex PCR, yet TCRdb's version contains in-frame clones alone and is incomplete. Here the sample spans about 73,000 clones, around 90% being singletons. Sample: peripheral blood, taken after pregnancy. Every receptor here comes from a female donor in good health, enrolled as a control in a pregnancy study.

In its sample, this clone was seen a few times. V gene TRBV19 combines with J gene TRBJ1-6, with D perhaps TRBD1 (5 bases). Germline-derived CDR1 and CDR2 are LNHDA and SQIVND (reference sequence). CDR3 length: 15 residues. V was shortened by 6 bases and J by 6 bases, with 15 bases between the two germline ends. The DNA of the CDR3 is TGTGCCAGTAGGGCGGGACCAGGAATTAATTCACCCCTCCACTTT. Translation gives CASRAGPGINSPLHF. The full variable domain, with the rest looked up from reference TRBV19 and TRBJ1-6, is DGGITQSPKYLFRKEGQNVTLSCEQNLNHDAMYWYRQDPGQGLRLIYYSQIVNDFQKGDIAEGYSVSREKKESFPLTVTSAQKNPTAFYLCASRAGPGINSPLHFGNGTRLTVT.

The rearrangement links TRBV6-1 to TRBJ1-2, with 9 bases lining up with TRBD1. CDR1 and CDR2 (germline): MNHNS, SASEGT. With 5 bases clipped from V and 3 bases from J, the junction kept 7 bases outside the gene matches. This CDR3 has 15 amino acids. The CDR3 DNA is TGTGCCAGCAGTCCTCAACAGGGGGCGGACTATGGCTACACCTTC. Residues: CASSPQQGADYGYTF.

This clone was counted once. Other nucleotide sequences from this sample produce the same CDR3. CDR3: CAWSVDRGYGYTF. CDR3 coding DNA: TGTGCCTGGAGCGTCGACAGGGGCTATGGCTACACCTTC. The genes are TRBV30 and TRBJ1-2; 8 positions match TRBD1. There are 13 residues in the CDR3. Trimming cost V 3 bases and J 4 bases; bases outside gene matches: 4. Germline CDR1 GTSNPN, CDR2 SVGIG (reference sequence).

V usage is TRBV6-1 and J usage is TRBJ2-3; maybe TRBD2 (5 bases). The germline V gene has CDR1 MNHNS and CDR2 SASEGT. The CDR3 loop spans 15 amino acids. V lost 6 bases, J lost 4 bases, and 17 bases lay in between. The CDR3 protein is CASSQAGLAADTQYF. The CDR3 DNA follows: TGTGCCAGCAGCCAGGCCGGACTTGCCGCAGATACGCAGTATTTT.

The rearrangement links TRBV2 to TRBJ1-4; TRBD1 might be the D (5 bases). This CDR3 has 13 amino acids. Deletions cut 4 bases from V and 7 bases from J, with 10 bases between. CDR1 and CDR2 from the germline V gene are SNHLY and FYNNEI. The CDR3 reads CASSGQGTEKLFF. The CDR3 region has the DNA TGTGCCAGCAGTGGTCAGGGAACTGAAAAACTGTTTTTT.

The V and J genes are TRBV5-5 and TRBJ2-7; 10 bases agree with TRBD2. CDR3 length: 15 residues. The germline gives CDR1 SGHKS, CDR2 YYEKEE (reference sequence). Trimming at V came to 1 base and at J to 0 bases, leaving 1 base not matched to a gene. Here the CDR3 reads CASSLIAGGSYEQYF. The CDR3 DNA reads TGTGCCAGCAGCTTGATAGCGGGGGGCTCCTACGAGCAGTACTTC.

The chain combines TRBV11-3 with TRBJ1-4, with D hard to call. V lost 1 base to trimming and J lost 3 bases, with 9 bases between them. Looked up from germline, CDR1 is SGHNT and CDR2 is YENEEA. This CDR3 is 15 amino acids long. The CDR3 is CASSLAGRANEKLFF. DNA for the CDR3: TGTGCCAGCAGCTTAGCCGGGCGGGCTAATGAAAAACTGTTTTTT. Complete variable domain (other parts from reference TRBV11-3 and TRBJ1-4): EAGVVQSPRYKIIEKKQPVAFWCNPISGHNTLYWYLQNLGQGPELLIRYENEEAVDDSQLPKDRFSAERLKGVDSTLKIQPAELGDSAVYLCASSLAGRANEKLFFGSGTQLSVL.

The V call is TRBV19, the J call TRBJ2-1; the match to TRBD1 covers 7 bases. The CDR3 covers 16 residues. V shed 2 bases, J shed 4 bases, and the junction held 8 bases outside the gene matches. The germline CDR1 and CDR2 sequences are LNHDA and SQIVND (reference sequence). CDR3: CASSITGTEEYNEQFF. The DNA for the CDR3 is TGTGCCAGTAGTATAACAGGGACAGAAGAATACAATGAGCAGTTCTTC. The whole variable domain, filled in from reference TRBV19 and TRBJ2-1, reads DGGITQSPKYLFRKEGQNVTLSCEQNLNHDAMYWYRQDPGQGLRLIYYSQIVNDFQKGDIAEGYSVSREKKESFPLTVTSAQKNPTAFYLCASSITGTEEYNEQFFGPGTRLTVL.

The CDR3 DNA follows: TGTGCCAGCAGTTACTCGGGGACAGGCCCGAGTGAAGCTTTCTTT. As protein: CASSYSGTGPSEAFF. This chain connects TRBV6-5 to TRBJ1-1; TRBD1 agrees at 8 bases. The V and J ends lost 0 bases and 7 bases, in that order; junction bases with no gene match: 7. CDR1 and CDR2 from the germline V gene are MNHEY and SVGAGI. The CDR3 covers 15 residues.

This chain uses TRBV5-8 with TRBJ1-2; TRBD1 agrees at 12 bases. The V and J ends lost 5 bases and 4 bases, in that order; junction bases with no gene match: 9. Germline CDR1 and CDR2: SGHTS and YDEGEE. The CDR3 has 16 residues. The chain's CDR3 is CASRRTGTGGSYGYTF. In nucleotides, the CDR3 is TGTGCCAGCAGGCGGACCGGGACAGGGGGCAGCTATGGCTACACCTTC.

The rearrangement uses TRBV6-1 and TRBJ2-6; tentatively, D is TRBD1 (5 bases). The CDR3 consists of 15 residues. Per germline, CDR1 MNHNS and CDR2 SASEGT. V lost 0 bases, J lost 3 bases, and 6 bases lay in between. CDR3 sequence (DNA): TGTGCCAGCAGTGAAGCGCAGGGTGGGGCCAACGTCCTGACTTTC. Translating it yields CASSEAQGGANVLTF.

This chain uses TRBV30 with TRBJ1-5; the D is unclear. Deletions cut 2 bases from V and 0 bases from J, with 8 bases between. The CDR3 is 14 amino acids. Germline V gene data show CDR1 as GTSNPN and CDR2 as SVGIG (reference sequence). The CDR3: CAWSRTASNQPQHF. For the CDR3, the DNA is TGTGCCTGGAGTCGGACTGCTAGCAATCAGCCCCAGCATTTT.

The gene calls are TRBV6-5 and TRBJ1-3; the D gene is possibly TRBD1 (5 bases). CDR1 is MNHEY, CDR2 SVGAGI, per germline. V lost 4 bases, J lost 1 base, and 8 bases lay in between. This CDR3 has 14 amino acids. CDR3 sequence reads: CASSWGTSGNTIYF. DNA for the CDR3: TGTGCCAGCAGTTGGGGGACTTCTGGAAACACCATATATTTT.

The CDR3 DNA reads as TGCGCCAGCAGTGAAGGTGCGGGAACAGATACGCAGTATTTT. It encodes CASSEGAGTDTQYF. This chain uses TRBV10-1 with TRBJ2-3; D possibly corresponds to TRBD2 (6 bases). CDR1 WNHNN and CDR2 SYGVQD come from the germline V gene (reference sequence). Trimming left V 3 bases short and J 3 bases short, with 10 bases between. The CDR3 length is 14 residues.

The chain is built from TRBV14 and TRBJ1-1; maybe TRBD1 (5 bases). Per the germline V gene, CDR1 is SGHDN and CDR2 is FVKESK. V was cut by 1 base and J by 5 bases, with 11 bases left in between. This CDR3 comprises 14 residues. The CDR3: CASSQVGRDTEAFF. The CDR3 bases are TGTGCCAGCAGCCAAGTTGGCAGGGATACTGAAGCTTTCTTT.

The V gene is TRBV7-8, the J gene TRBJ1-5, with D tentatively TRBD1 (5 bases). CDR3 length equals 15 residues. The V end was cut by 1 base, the J end by 5 bases, with 12 bases between. Germline V gives CDR1 SGHVS, CDR2 FQNEAQ. The CDR3 DNA reads as TGTGCCAGCAGCTTAGTCCCGGGACTCTATCAGCCCCAGCATTTT. It encodes CASSLVPGLYQPQHF. Full variable domain (rest looked up from reference TRBV7-8 and TRBJ1-5): GAGVSQSPRYKVAKRGQDVALRCDPISGHVSLFWYQQALGQGPEFLTYFQNEAQLDKSGLPSDRFFAERPEGSVSTLKIQRTQQEDSAVYLCASSLVPGLYQPQHFGDGTRLSIL.

The chain links TRBV27 to TRBJ2-5; D may be TRBD1 (5 bases). This CDR3 has 13 amino acids. Trimming took off 7 bases at V and 5 bases at J, with 14 bases between the two ends. Per the germline V gene, CDR1 is MNHEY and CDR2 is SMNVEV (reference sequence). The CDR3 is CASTSLSGETQYF. The DNA for the CDR3 is TGTGCCAGCACCAGTTTATCAGGGGAGACCCAGTACTTC.

V usage is TRBV2 and J usage is TRBJ2-3; 7 positions agree with TRBD1. The CDR3 is 10 residues long. The V segment lost 5 bases and the J segment 14 bases; nucleotides outside the gene matches: 4. CDR1 is SNHLY, CDR2 FYNNEI, per germline. CDR3 bases: TGTGCCAGCAGTCCCGACAGGGCGTATTTT. Protein sequence: CASSPDRAYF.

This chain joins TRBV5-1 and TRBJ1-1, with TRBD1 matching over 7 bases. This CDR3 has 15 residues. CDR1 is SGHRS, CDR2 YFSETQ, per germline. J lost 1 base, V lost 4 bases, and 7 bases had no gene match. CDR3 nucleotides: TGCGCCAGCAGCCCGGGACAGTTTGCGAACACTGAAGCTTTCTTT. Its protein product is CASSPGQFANTEAFF.

DNA of the CDR3: TGTGCCAGCAGTGAAGCGCTTCGAGGGGGTGAGGTCAATTCACCCCTCCACTTT. Residues: CASSEALRGGEVNSPLHF. V and J are TRBV2 and TRBJ1-6, with TRBD1 as a possible D gene (6 bases). The CDR3 is 18 residues long. The germline V gene encodes CDR1 SNHLY and CDR2 FYNNEI. V gave up 0 bases and J gave up 7 bases, with 19 bases separating them.

This clone was seen just once. This chain connects TRBV6-1 to TRBJ2-3; 7 bases map to TRBD2. This CDR3 region has 13 residues. Germline assignment: CDR1 MNHNS and CDR2 SASEGT. The V segment lost 7 bases and the J segment 0 bases; nucleotides outside the gene matches: 1. The CDR3 DNA follows: TGTGCCAGCACTAGCGGCAGCACAGATACGCAGTATTTT. This encodes CASTSGSTDTQYF.

V usage is TRBV7-2 and J usage is TRBJ1-2; D ambiguous. Trimming took off 5 bases at V and 8 bases at J, with 9 bases between the two ends. The CDR3 has 11 residues. Germline-derived CDR1 and CDR2 are SGHTA and FQGNSA. CDR3 nucleotides: TGTGCCAGCAGCCCCCCGGGAGGCTACACCTTC. This encodes CASSPPGGYTF. Looking up the rest from reference TRBV7-2 and TRBJ1-2 gives the full variable domain: GAGVSQSPSNKVTEKGKDVELRCDPISGHTALYWYRQSLGQGLEFLIYFQGNSAPDKSGLPSDRFSAERTGGSVSTLTIQRTQQEDSAVYLCASSPPGGYTFGSGTRLTVV.

This chain links TRBV4-3 with TRBJ2-2; TRBD2 is a possible D gene (6 bases). Trimming took 2 bases from V and 5 from J, leaving 15 bases between them. This CDR3 has 16 amino acids. Germline assignment: CDR1 LGHNA and CDR2 YSLEER. The DNA for the CDR3 is TGCGCCAGCAGCCAAACCTCCCGAGGAGGGACCGGGGAGCTGTTTTTT. It specifies CASSQTSRGGTGELFF.

The chain is built from TRBV30 and TRBJ1-5, with D possibly matching TRBD1 (6 bases). Germline assignment: CDR1 GTSNPN and CDR2 SVGIG (reference sequence). Between the trimmed V and J ends, which lost 5 bases and 7 bases, there was a span of 15 bases. This CDR3 is 13 amino acids long. This chain's CDR3 is CAWATTGRQPQHF. For the CDR3, the DNA is TGTGCCTGGGCAACTACAGGGCGGCAGCCCCAGCATTTT.